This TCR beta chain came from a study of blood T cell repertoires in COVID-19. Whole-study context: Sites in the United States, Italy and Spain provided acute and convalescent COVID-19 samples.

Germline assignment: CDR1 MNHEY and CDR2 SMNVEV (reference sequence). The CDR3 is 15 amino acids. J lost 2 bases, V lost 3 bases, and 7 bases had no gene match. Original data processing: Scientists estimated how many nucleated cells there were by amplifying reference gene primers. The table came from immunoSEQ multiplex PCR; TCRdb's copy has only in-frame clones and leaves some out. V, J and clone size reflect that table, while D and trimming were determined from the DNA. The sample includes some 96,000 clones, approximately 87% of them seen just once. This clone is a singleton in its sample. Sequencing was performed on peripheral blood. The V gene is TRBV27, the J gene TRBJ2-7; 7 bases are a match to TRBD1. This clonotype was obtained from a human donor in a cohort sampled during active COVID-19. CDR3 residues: CASSFLPTGAYEQYF. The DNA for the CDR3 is TGTGCCAGCAGTTTCCTACCCACAGGGGCCTACGAGCAGTACTTC.